The rows below give T cell receptor beta chains drawn from one sample of a study of post-analysis software for immune sequencing data. In TCRdb, the PCR reads were re-called with MiXCR into one record per CDR3 protein. The table lists roughly 800,000 distinct CDR3 sequences, about 53% of them singletons. Sequencing was carried out using blood. The receptors stem from a girl aged 10 to 17 with multiple sclerosis. The CDR3 runs from the conserved cysteine through the conserved F or W. The D gene is left open where the match is weak. A clone size is listed for some rows: how often the clone was seen (once, few, many), or a class if it is expanded.

>TRBD1|TRBJ1-2|-|17|TRBV7-2
CASSLTGGAKANYGYTF
TGTGCCAGCAGCTTGACAGGGGGCGCGAAAGCTAACTATGGCTACACCTTC
>TRBD1|TRBJ2-7|few|17|TRBV6-5
CASSYSTPRTGPYEQYF
TGTGCCAGCAGTTACTCGACTCCCAGGACAGGGCCCTACGAGCAGTACTTC
>-|TRBJ2-7|-|13|TRBV29-1
CSAGHVATYEQYF
TGCAGCGCTGGACATGTAGCGACCTACGAGCAGTACTTC
>-|TRBJ2-7|-|15|TRBV20-1
CSARETSLKFYEQYF
TGCAGTGCTAGAGAAACTAGCCTTAAGTTTTACGAGCAGTACTTC
>-|TRBJ2-6|-|16|TRBV10-2
CASSESWRSGANVLTF
TGCGCCAGCAGTGAGTCGTGGAGGTCCGGGGCCAACGTCCTGACTTTC
>TRBD1|TRBJ2-5|few|17|TRBV5-1
CASSLGPQGQRQETQYF
TGCGCCAGCAGCTTGGGCCCTCAGGGACAGAGACAAGAGACCCAGTACTTC
>TRBD1|TRBJ1-2|few|12|TRBV29-1
CSGGTGNYGYTF
TGCAGCGGAGGGACAGGGAACTATGGCTACACCTTC
>-|TRBJ1-6|few|13|TRBV5-1
CASSRQGNSPLHF
TGCGCCAGCAGCCGACAAGGCAATTCACCCCTCCACTTT
>-|TRBJ1-2|-|14|TRBV29-1
CSVSHTGTVYGYTF
TGCAGCGTAAGCCACACCGGGACGGTTTATGGCTACACCTTC
>-|TRBJ1-6|-|16|TRBV6-6
CASSYSDSSYNSPLHF
TGTGCCAGCAGTTACTCTGACAGTTCCTATAATTCACCCCTCCACTTT
>-|TRBJ2-5|-|14|TRBV9
CASSVSPQGETQYF
TGTGCCAGCAGCGTTAGCCCCCAGGGAGAGACCCAGTACTTC
>-|TRBJ2-7|-|12|TRBV5-1
CASSSTNSAQYF
TGCGCCAGCAGCTCGACTAACTCGGCCCAGTACTTC
>-|TRBJ1-2|-|12|TRBV3-1
CASSQTGLGHTF
TGTGCCAGCAGCCAAACGGGCCTCGGCCACACCTTC
>-|TRBJ2-5|-|16|TRBV7-9
CASSFSTEDSQETQYF
TGTGCCAGCAGCTTCTCTACCGAGGACAGCCAAGAGACCCAGTACTTC
>TRBD1|TRBJ2-3|-|15|TRBV7-2
CASSPQTGGTDTQYF
TGTGCCAGCAGCCCTCAGACAGGGGGGACAGATACGCAGTATTTT
>-|TRBJ2-5|-|16|TRBV7-2
CASSLPRGSGVETQYF
TGTGCCAGCAGCCTCCCGCGAGGGTCCGGCGTAGAGACCCAGTACTTC
>TRBD2|TRBJ2-7|-|12|TRBV20-1
CSARTSEYEQYF
TGCAGTGCACGGACTAGCGAATACGAGCAGTACTTC
>-|TRBJ2-5|-|16|TRBV6-5
CASRTGTLPYQETQYF
TGTGCCAGCAGGACCGGGACTTTACCGTACCAAGAGACCCAGTACTTC
>-|TRBJ2-1|few|14|TRBV4-2
CASSQDDEYNEQFF
TGTGCCAGCAGCCAAGATGACGAGTACAATGAGCAGTTCTTC
>-|TRBJ1-3|-|11|TRBV20-1
CSARFGNTIYF
TGCAGTGCTAGGTTTGGAAACACCATATATTTT
>-|TRBJ1-1|few|12|TRBV29-1
CSVRGSSTEAFF
TGCAGCGTTCGAGGCAGCAGCACTGAAGCTTTCTTT
>TRBD2|TRBJ2-5|few|16|TRBV29-1
CSGGGVSSGSRETQYF
TGCAGCGGTGGGGGAGTGAGCAGCGGGAGTAGAGAGACCCAGTACTTC
>-|TRBJ2-2|-|14|TRBV29-1
CSVRRGEDTGELFF
TGCAGCGTTCGGAGGGGGGAGGACACCGGGGAGCTGTTTTTT
>TRBD2|TRBJ2-7|-|20|TRBV20-1
CSALDSHGLAGPRSSYEQYF
TGCAGTGCTTTAGACAGCCACGGACTAGCGGGCCCCAGGAGCTCCTACGAGCAGTACTTC
>TRBD2|TRBJ2-4|-|14|TRBV20-1
CSAGTSGGKNIQYF
TGCAGTGCAGGGACTAGCGGGGGAAAAAACATTCAGTACTTC
>-|TRBJ2-5|-|17|TRBV7-9
CASSLGKQGWGEETQYF
TGTGCCAGCAGCTTAGGCAAGCAGGGCTGGGGAGAGGAGACCCAGTACTTC
>-|TRBJ1-1|-|14|TRBV5-1
CASSLWDVNTEAFF
TGCGCCAGCAGCTTGTGGGATGTGAACACTGAAGCTTTCTTT
>-|TRBJ1-2|-|16|TRBV5-1
CASSPGGGFDLNGYTF
TGCGCCAGCAGCCCTGGAGGGGGTTTCGACTTGAATGGCTACACCTTC
>TRBD1|TRBJ2-6|-|17|TRBV7-8
CASSLVDRGSGANVLTF
TGTGCCAGCAGCTTAGTGGACAGGGGGTCTGGGGCCAACGTCCTGACTTTC
>TRBD1|TRBJ2-1|few|15|TRBV5-1
CASSSGDREYNEQFF
TGCGCCAGCAGCTCGGGGGACAGGGAGTACAATGAGCAGTTCTTC
>-|TRBJ2-1|-|15|TRBV5-6
CASSPQGPVYNEQFF
TGTGCCAGCAGCCCACAGGGTCCCGTTTACAATGAGCAGTTCTTC
>TRBD2|TRBJ2-5|few|15|TRBV7-7
CASSFTAGGDETQYF
TGTGCTAGCAGCTTTACAGCGGGAGGGGATGAGACCCAGTACTTC
>-|TRBJ2-3|few|15|TRBV5-1
CASSLHPGDGDTQYF
TGCGCCAGCAGCTTGCACCCTGGGGACGGAGATACGCAGTATTTT
>-|TRBJ1-1|-|13|TRBV15
CATSRERGSEAFF
TGTGCCACCAGCAGAGAGAGGGGCAGTGAAGCTTTCTTT
>-|TRBJ2-7|many|16|TRBV7-8
CASSLVGAGGTYEQYF
TGTGCCAGCAGCTTAGTCGGGGCTGGGGGGACCTACGAGCAGTACTTC